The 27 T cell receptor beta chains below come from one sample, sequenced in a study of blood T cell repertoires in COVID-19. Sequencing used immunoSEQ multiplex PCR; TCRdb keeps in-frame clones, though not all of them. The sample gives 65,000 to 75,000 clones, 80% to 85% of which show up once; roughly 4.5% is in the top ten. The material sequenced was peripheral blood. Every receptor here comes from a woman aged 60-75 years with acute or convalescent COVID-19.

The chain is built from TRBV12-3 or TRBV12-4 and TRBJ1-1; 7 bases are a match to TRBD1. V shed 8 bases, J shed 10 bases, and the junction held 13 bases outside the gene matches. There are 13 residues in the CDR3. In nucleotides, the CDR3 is TGTGCCAGCGTCCCCGCGGGAAACAGGGGAGCTTTCTTT. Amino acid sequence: CASVPAGNRGAFF.

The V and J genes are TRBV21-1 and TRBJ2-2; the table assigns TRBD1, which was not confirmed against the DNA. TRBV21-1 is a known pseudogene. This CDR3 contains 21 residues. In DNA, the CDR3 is TGTGCCAGCAGCAAAGACGTTGGCGAGGACAGGGGTCCCCTGAACACCGGGGAGCTGTTTTTT. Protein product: CASSKDVGEDRGPLNTGELFF.

The CDR3 reads CASSLGRERGNTIYF. The CDR3 coding sequence is TGCGCCAGCAGCTTGGGGAGAGAGAGGGGAAACACCATATATTTT. V gene TRBV5-1 combines with J gene TRBJ1-3; D is uncertain. Germline lookup yields CDR1 SGHRS and CDR2 YFSETQ. The CDR3 is made up of 15 amino acids. Trimming pared 0 bases from V and 4 bases from J, leaving 11 bases between.

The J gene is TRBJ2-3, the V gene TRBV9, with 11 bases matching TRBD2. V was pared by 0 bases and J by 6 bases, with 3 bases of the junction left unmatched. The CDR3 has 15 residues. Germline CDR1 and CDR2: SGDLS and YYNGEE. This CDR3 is CASSVELAGADTQYF. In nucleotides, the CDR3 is TGTGCCAGCAGCGTAGAACTAGCGGGGGCCGATACGCAGTATTTT.

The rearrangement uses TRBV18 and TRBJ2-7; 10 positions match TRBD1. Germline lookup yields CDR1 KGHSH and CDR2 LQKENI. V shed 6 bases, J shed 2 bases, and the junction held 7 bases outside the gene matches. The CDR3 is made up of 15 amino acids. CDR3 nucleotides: TGTGCCAGCTCCCTTAGACAGGGGGCGACCTACGAGCAGTACTTC. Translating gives CASSLRQGATYEQYF.

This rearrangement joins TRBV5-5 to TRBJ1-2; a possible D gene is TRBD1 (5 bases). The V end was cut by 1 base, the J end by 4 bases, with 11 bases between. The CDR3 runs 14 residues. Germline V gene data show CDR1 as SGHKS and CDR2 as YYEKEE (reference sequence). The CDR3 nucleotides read TGTGCCAGCAGCTTGTCGGACACCATCTATGGCTACACCTTC. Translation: CASSLSDTIYGYTF.

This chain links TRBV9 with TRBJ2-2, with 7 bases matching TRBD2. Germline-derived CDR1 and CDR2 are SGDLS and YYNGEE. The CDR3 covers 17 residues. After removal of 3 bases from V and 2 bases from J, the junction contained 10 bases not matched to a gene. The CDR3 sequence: CASSALGGRPNTGELFF. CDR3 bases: TGTGCCAGCAGCGCCCTCGGGGGGAGACCTAACACCGGGGAGCTGTTTTTT.

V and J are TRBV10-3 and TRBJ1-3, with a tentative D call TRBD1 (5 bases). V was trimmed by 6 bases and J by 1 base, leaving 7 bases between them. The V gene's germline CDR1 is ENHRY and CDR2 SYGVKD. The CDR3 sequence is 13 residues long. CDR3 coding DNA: TGTGCCATCAGGGGGGGATCTGGAAACACCATATATTTT. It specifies CAIRGGSGNTIYF.

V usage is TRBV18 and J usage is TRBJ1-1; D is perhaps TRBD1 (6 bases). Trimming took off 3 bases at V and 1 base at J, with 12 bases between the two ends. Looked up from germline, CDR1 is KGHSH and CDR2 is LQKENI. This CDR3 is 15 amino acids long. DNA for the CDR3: TGTGCCAGCTCACCTAGGAGACAGGCGAACACTGAAGCTTTCTTT. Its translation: CASSPRRQANTEAFF.

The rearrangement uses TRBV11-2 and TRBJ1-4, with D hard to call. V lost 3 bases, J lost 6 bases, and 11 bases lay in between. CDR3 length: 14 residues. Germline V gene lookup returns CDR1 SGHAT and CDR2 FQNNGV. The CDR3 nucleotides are TGTGCCAGCAGCTTGGTCCGGAGGGATGAAAAACTGTTTTTT. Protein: CASSLVRRDEKLFF.

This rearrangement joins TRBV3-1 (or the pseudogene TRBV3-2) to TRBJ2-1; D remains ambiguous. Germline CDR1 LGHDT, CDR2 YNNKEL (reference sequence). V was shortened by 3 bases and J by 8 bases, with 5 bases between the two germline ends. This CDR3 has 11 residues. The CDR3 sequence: CASSQFDEQFF. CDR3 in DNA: TGTGCCAGCAGCCAGTTCGATGAGCAGTTCTTC.

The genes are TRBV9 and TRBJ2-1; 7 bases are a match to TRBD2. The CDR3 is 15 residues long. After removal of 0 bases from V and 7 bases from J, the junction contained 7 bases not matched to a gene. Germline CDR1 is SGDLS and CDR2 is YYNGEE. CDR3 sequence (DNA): TGTGCCAGCAGCGTAGGAAATAGGGGAGGGAATGAGCAGTTCTTC. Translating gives CASSVGNRGGNEQFF.

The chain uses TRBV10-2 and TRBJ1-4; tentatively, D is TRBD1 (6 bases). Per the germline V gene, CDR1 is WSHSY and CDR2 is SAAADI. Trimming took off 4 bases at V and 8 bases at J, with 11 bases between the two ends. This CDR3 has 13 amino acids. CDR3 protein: CASSAGVREKLFF. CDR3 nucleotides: TGCGCCAGCAGTGCAGGGGTCCGAGAAAAACTGTTTTTT.

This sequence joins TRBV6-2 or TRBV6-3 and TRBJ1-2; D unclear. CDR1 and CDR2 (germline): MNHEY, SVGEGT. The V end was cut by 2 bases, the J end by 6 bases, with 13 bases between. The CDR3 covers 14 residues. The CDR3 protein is CASSYLPDSDGYTF. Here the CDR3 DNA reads TGTGCCAGCAGTTACCTCCCAGATTCCGATGGCTACACCTTC.

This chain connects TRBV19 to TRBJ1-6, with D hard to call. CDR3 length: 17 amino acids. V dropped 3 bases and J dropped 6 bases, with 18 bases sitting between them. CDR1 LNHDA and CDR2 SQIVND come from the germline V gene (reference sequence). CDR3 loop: CASSMFGRNRGNSPLHF. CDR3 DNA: TGTGCCAGTAGTATGTTCGGCAGAAACCGGGGTAATTCACCCCTCCACTTT.

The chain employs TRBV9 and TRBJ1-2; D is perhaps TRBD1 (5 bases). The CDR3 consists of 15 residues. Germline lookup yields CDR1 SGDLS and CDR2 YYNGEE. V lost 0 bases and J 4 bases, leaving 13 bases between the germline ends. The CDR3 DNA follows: TGTGCCAGCAGCGTAGTTTTTGGGGGGGGCTATGGCTACACCTTC. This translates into CASSVVFGGGYGYTF.

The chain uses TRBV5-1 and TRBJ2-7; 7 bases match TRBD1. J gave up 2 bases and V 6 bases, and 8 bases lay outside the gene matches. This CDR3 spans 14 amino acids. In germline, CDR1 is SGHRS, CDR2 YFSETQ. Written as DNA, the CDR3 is TGCGCCAGCAATCCGGGACAGATCGCCTACGAGCAGTACTTC. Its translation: CASNPGQIAYEQYF. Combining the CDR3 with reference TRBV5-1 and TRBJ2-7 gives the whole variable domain KAGVTQTPRYLIKTRGQQVTLSCSPISGHRSVSWYQQTPGQGLQFLFEYFSETQRNKGNFPGRFSGRQFSNSRSEMNVSTLELGDSALYLCASNPGQIAYEQYFGPGTRLTVT.

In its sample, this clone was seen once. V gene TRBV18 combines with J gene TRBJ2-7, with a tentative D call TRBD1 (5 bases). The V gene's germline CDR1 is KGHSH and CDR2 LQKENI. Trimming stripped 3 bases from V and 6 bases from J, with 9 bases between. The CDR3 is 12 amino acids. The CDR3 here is CASSPQGGEQYF. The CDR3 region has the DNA TGTGCCAGCTCACCTCAGGGTGGCGAGCAGTACTTC. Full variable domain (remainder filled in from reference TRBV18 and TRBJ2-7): NAGVMQNPRHLVRRRGQEARLRCSPMKGHSHVYWYRQLPEEGLKFMVYLQKENIIDESGMPKERFSAEFPKEGPSILRIQQVVRGDSAAYFCASSPQGGEQYFGPGTRLTVT.

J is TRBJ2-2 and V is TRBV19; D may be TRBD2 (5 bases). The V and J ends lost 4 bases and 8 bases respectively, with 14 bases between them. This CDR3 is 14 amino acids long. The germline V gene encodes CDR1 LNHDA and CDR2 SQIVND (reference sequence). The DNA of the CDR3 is TGTGCCAGTAGTACCCCCGGGGTCAGGGGGGAGCTGTTTTTT. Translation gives CASSTPGVRGELFF.

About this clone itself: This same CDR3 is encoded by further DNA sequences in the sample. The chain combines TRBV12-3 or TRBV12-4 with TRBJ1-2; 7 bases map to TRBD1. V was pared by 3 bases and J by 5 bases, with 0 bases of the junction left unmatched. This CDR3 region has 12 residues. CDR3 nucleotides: TGTGCCAGCAGTTTGACAGGGTATGGCTACACCTTC. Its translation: CASSLTGYGYTF.

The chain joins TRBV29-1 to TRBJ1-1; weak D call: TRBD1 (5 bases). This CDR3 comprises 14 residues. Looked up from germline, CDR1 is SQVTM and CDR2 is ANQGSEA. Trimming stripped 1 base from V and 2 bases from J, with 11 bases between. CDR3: CSVEGQQRNTEAFF. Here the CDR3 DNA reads TGCAGCGTTGAAGGACAGCAACGAAACACTGAAGCTTTCTTT.

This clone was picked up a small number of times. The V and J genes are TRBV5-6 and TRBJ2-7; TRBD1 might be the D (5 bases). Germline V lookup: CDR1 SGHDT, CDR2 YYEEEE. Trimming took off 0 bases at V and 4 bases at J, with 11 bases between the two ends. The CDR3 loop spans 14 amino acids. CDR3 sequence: CASSLAMGLYEQYF. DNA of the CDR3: TGTGCCAGCAGCTTGGCAATGGGGCTGTACGAGCAGTACTTC.

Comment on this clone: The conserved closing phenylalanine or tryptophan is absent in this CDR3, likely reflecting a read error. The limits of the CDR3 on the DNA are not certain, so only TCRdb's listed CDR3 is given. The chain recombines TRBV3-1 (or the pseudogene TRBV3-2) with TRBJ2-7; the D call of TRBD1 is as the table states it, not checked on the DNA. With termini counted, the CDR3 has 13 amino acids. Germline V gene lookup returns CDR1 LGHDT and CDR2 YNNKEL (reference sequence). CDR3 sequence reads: CASSQSRTALFRL.

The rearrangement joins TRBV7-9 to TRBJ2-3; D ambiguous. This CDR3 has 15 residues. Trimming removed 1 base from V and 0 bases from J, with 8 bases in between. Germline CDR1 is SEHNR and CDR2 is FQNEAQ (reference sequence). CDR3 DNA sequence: TGTGCCAGCAGCTTAGTTGGCTCCAGCACAGATACGCAGTATTTT. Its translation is CASSLVGSSTDTQYF.

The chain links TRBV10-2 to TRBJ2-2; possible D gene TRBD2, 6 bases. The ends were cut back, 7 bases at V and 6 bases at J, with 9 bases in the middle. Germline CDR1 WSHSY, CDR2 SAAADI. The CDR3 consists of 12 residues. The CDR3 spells CASMRGAGELFF. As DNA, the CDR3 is TGCGCCAGCATGCGGGGAGCCGGGGAGCTGTTTTTT.

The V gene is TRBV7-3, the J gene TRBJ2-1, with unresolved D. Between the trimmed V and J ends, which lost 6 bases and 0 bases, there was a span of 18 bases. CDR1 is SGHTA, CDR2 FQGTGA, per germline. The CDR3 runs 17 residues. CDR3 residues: CASSPTPTVNSYNEQFF. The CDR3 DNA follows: TGTGCCAGCAGTCCAACTCCCACAGTAAACTCCTACAATGAGCAGTTCTTC.

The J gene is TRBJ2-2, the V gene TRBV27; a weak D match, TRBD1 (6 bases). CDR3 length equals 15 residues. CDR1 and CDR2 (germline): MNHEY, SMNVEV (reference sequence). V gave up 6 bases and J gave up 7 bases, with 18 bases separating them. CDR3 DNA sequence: TGTGCCAGCAGAGTAAGCCCAAGGGGGTACGGGGAGCTGTTTTTT. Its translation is CASRVSPRGYGELFF.